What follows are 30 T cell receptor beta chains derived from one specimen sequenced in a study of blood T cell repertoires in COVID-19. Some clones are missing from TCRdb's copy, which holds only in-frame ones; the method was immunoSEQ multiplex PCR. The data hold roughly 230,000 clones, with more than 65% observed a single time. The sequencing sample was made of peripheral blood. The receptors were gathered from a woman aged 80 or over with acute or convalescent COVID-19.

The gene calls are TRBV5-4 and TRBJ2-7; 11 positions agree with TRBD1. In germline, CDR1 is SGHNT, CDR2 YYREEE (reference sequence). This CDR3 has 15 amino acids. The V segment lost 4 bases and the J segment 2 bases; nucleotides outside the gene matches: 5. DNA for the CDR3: TGTGCCAGCAGCACAAAGGACAGGGGGCCCTACGAGCAGTACTTC. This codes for CASSTKDRGPYEQYF.

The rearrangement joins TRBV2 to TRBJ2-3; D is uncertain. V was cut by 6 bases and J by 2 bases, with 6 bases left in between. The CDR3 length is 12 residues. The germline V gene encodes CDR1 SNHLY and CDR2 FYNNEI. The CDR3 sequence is CASRQNTDTQYF. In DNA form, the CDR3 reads TGTGCCAGCAGACAGAACACAGATACGCAGTATTTT.

CDR3 region: CASSLRTTQETQYF. As DNA, the CDR3 is TGTGCCAGCAGCCTGAGGACAACGCAAGAGACCCAGTACTTC. The rearrangement uses TRBV3-1 (or the pseudogene TRBV3-2) and TRBJ2-5; tentative D call: TRBD1 (5 bases). V was trimmed by 4 bases and J by 2 bases, leaving 11 bases between them. Germline V lookup: CDR1 LGHDT, CDR2 YNNKEL (reference sequence). CDR3 size: 14 residues.

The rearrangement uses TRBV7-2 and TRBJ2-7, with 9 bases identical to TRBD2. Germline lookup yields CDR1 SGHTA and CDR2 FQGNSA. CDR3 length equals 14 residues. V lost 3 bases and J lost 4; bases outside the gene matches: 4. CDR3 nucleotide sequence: TGTGCCAGCAGCTTTGCGGGGGGGGCATACGAGCAGTACTTC. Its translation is CASSFAGGAYEQYF.

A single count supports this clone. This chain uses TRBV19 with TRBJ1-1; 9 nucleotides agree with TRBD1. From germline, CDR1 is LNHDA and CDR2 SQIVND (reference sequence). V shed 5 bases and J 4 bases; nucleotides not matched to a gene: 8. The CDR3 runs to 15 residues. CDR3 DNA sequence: TGTGCCAGTAGTGTCGGGACAGGGCTTGGCACTGAAGCTTTCTTT. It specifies CASSVGTGLGTEAFF. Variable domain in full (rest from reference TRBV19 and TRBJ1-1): DGGITQSPKYLFRKEGQNVTLSCEQNLNHDAMYWYRQDPGQGLRLIYYSQIVNDFQKGDIAEGYSVSREKKESFPLTVTSAQKNPTAFYLCASSVGTGLGTEAFFGQGTRLTVV.

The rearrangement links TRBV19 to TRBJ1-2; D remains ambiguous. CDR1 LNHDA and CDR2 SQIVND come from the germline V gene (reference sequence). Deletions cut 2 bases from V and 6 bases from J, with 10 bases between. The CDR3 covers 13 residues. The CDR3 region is CASSIQAPHGYTF. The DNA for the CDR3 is TGTGCCAGTAGTATACAGGCACCCCATGGCTACACCTTC.

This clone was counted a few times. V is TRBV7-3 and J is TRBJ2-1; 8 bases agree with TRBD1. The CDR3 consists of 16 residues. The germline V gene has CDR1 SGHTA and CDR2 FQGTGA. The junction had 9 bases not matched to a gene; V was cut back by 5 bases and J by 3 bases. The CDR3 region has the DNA TGTGCCAGCAGCCCCCGGGCCGGACAGGGCTACAATGAGCAGTTCTTC. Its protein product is CASSPRAGQGYNEQFF.

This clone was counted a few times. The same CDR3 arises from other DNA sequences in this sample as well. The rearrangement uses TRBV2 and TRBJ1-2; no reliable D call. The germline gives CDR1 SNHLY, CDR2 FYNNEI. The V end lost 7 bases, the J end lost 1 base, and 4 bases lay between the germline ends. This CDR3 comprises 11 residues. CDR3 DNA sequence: TGTGCCAGCACCTATAACTATGGCTACACCTTC. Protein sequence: CASTYNYGYTF. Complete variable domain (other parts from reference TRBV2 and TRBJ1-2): EPEVTQTPSHQVTQMGQEVILRCVPISNHLYFYWYRQILGQKVEFLVSFYNNEISEKSEIFDDQFSVERPDGSNFTLKIRSTKLEDSAMYFCASTYNYGYTFGSGTRLTVV.

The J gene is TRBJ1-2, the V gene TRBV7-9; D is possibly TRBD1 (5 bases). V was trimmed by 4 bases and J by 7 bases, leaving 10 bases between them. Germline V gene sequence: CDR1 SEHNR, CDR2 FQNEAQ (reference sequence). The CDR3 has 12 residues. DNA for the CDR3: TGTGCCAGCAGCTCCGGGGGGTTTGGCTACACCTTC. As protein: CASSSGGFGYTF.

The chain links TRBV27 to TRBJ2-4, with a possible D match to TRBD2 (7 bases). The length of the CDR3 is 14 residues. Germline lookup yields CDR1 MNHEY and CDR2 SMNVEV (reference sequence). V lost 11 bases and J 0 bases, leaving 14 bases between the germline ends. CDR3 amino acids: CAGGGRVAKNIQYF. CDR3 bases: TGTGCCGGGGGGGGCCGGGTAGCCAAAAACATTCAGTACTTC.

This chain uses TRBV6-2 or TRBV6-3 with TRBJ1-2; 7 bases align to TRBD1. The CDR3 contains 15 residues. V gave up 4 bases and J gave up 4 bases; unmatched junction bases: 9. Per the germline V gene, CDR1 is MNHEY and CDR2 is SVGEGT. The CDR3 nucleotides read TGTGCCAGCAGTTCCTACAGGGGTCGAACCTATGGCTACACCTTC. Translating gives CASSSYRGRTYGYTF.

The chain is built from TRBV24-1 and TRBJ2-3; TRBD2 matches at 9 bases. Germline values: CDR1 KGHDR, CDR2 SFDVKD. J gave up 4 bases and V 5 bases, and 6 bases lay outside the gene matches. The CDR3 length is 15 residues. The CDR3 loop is CATSGGTSSPDTQYF. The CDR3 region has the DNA TGTGCCACCAGTGGCGGGACTAGCAGCCCAGATACGCAGTATTTT.

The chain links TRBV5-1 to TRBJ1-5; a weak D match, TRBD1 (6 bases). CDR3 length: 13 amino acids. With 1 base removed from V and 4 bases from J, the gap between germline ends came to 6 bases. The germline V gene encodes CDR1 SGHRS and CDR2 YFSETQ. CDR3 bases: TGCGCCAGCAGCTTGACAGGGAATCAGCCCCAGCATTTT. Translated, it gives CASSLTGNQPQHF.

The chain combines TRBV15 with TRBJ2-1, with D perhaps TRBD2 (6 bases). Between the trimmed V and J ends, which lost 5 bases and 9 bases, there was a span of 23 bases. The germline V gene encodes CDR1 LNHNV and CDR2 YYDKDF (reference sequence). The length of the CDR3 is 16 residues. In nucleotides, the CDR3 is TGTGCCACCAGCCCCGCCGGGGGTCCAGGGAACGCTGAGCAGTTCTTC. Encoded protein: CATSPAGGPGNAEQFF. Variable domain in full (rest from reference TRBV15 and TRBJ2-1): DAMVIQNPRYQVTQFGKPVTLSCSQTLNHNVMYWYQQKSSQAPKLLFHYYDKDFNNEADTPDNFQSRRPNTSFCFLDIRSPGLGDTAMYLCATSPAGGPGNAEQFFGPGTRLTVL.

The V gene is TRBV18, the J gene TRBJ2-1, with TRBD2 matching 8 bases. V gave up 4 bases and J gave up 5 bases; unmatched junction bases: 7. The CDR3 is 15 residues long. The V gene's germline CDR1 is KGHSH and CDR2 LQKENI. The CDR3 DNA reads TGTGCCAGCTCACGAGGCGGGGGGTCCAACAATGAGCAGTTCTTC. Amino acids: CASSRGGGSNNEQFF.

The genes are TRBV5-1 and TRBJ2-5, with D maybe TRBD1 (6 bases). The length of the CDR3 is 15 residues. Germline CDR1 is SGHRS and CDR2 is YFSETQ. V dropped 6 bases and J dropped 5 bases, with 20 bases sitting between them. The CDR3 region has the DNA TGCGCCAGCAAAAATCGGACAGCATCCAAGGAGACCCAGTACTTC. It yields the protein CASKNRTASKETQYF. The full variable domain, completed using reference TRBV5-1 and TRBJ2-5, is KAGVTQTPRYLIKTRGQQVTLSCSPISGHRSVSWYQQTPGQGLQFLFEYFSETQRNKGNFPGRFSGRQFSNSRSEMNVSTLELGDSALYLCASKNRTASKETQYFGPGTRLLVL.

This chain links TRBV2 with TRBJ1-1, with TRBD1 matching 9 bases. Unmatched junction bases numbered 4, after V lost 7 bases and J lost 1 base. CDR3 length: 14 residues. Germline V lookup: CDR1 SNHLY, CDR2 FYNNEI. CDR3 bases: TGTGCCAGCAAACAACAGGGGGCGAACACTGAAGCTTTCTTT. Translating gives CASKQQGANTEAFF.

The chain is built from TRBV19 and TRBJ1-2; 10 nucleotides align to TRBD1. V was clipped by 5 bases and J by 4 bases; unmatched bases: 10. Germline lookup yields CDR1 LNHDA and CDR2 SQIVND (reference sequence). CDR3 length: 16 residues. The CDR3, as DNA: TGTGCCAGTAGTGACCCGGGACAGGGGTTATTCTATGGCTACACCTTC. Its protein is CASSDPGQGLFYGYTF.

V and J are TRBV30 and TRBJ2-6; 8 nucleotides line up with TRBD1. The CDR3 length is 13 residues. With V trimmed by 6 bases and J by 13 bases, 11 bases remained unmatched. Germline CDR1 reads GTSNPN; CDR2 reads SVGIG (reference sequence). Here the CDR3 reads CACRRDRPLVLTF. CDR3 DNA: TGTGCCTGTCGCCGGGACAGGCCCCTGGTCCTGACTTTC.

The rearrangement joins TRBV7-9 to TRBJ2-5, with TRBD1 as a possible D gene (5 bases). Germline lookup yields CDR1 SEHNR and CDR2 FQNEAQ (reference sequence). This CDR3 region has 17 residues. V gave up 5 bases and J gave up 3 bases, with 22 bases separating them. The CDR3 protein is CASSPRQYLSNKETQYF. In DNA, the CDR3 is TGTGCCAGCAGCCCTCGACAGTACCTTTCTAATAAAGAGACCCAGTACTTC.

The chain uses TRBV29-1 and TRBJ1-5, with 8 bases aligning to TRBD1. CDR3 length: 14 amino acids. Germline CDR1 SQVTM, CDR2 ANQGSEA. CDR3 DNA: TGCAGTTACCAGGGGGCTGAAGGCAATCAGCCCCAGCATTTT. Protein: CSYQGAEGNQPQHF.

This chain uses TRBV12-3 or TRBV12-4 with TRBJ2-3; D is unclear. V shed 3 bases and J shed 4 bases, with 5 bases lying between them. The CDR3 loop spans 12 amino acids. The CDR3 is CASSFYPDTQYF. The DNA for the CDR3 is TGTGCCAGCAGTTTTTATCCAGATACGCAGTATTTT.

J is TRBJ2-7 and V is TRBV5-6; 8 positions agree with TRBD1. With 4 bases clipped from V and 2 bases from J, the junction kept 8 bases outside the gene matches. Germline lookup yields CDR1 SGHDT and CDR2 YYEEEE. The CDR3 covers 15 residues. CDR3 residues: CASSTDRDTTYEQYF. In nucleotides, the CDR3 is TGTGCCAGCAGCACGGACAGGGACACAACCTACGAGCAGTACTTC.

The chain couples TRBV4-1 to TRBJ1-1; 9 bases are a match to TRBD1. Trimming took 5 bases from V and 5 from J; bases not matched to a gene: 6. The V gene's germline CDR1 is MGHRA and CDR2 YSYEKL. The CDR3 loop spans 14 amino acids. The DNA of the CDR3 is TGCGCCAGCAGCGCCCGACAGGGGGAAACTGAAGCTTTCTTT. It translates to CASSARQGETEAFF.

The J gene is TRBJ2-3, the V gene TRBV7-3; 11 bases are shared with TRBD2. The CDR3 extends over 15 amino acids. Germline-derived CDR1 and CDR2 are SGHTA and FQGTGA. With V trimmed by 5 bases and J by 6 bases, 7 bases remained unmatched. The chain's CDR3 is CASSVAGGLWDTQYF. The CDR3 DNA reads TGTGCCAGCAGCGTAGCGGGGGGGCTGTGGGATACGCAGTATTTT.

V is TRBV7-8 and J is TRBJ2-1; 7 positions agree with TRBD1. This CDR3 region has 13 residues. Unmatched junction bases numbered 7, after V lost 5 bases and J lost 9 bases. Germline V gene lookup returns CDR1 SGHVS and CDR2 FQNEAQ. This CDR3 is CASSRIQGFEQFF. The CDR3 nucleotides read TGTGCCAGCAGCCGGATACAGGGGTTTGAGCAGTTCTTC. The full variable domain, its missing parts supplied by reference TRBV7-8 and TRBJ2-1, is GAGVSQSPRYKVAKRGQDVALRCDPISGHVSLFWYQQALGQGPEFLTYFQNEAQLDKSGLPSDRFFAERPEGSVSTLKIQRTQQEDSAVYLCASSRIQGFEQFFGPGTRLTVL.

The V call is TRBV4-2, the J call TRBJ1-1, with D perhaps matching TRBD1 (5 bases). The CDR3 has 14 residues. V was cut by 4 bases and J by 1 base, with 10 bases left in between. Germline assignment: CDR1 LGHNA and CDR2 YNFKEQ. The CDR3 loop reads CASSPYQGNTEAFF. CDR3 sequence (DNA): TGTGCCAGCAGCCCGTATCAGGGGAACACTGAAGCTTTCTTT.

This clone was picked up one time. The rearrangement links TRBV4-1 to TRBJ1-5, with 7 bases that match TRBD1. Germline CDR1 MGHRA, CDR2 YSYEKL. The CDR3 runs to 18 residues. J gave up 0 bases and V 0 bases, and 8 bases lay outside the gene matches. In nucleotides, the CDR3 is TGCGCCAGCAGCCAAGACCCCAGCAGGGGGTATAGCAATCAGCCCCAGCATTTT. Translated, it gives CASSQDPSRGYSNQPQHF.

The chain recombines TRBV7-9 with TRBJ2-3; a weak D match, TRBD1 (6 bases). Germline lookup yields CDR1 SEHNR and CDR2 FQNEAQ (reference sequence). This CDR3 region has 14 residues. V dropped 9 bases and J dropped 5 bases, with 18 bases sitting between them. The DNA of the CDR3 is TGTGCCAGTCAAGGTTGGCAGGGGCTAGATACGCAGTATTTT. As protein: CASQGWQGLDTQYF.

CDR3 loop: CASSYSMVGGETQYF. The CDR3 nucleotides read TGTGCCAGCAGTTACTCGATGGTGGGGGGGGAGACCCAGTACTTC. This rearrangement joins TRBV6-2 or TRBV6-3 to TRBJ2-5, with 7 bases aligning to TRBD2. The germline gives CDR1 MNHEY, CDR2 SVGEGT. V trimming: 0 bases; J trimming: 5 bases; junction bases outside the gene matches: 6. The CDR3 length is 15 residues.